This T cell receptor (beta chain) was sequenced for a study of PD-1 blockade in mismatch repair-deficient tumors. Study details: Enrolled about 2012-2016, patients had progressing, pretreated mismatch repair-deficient cancers of around 12 types. General study points: Rapid post-treatment expansion, then contraction, generally preceding radiologic response, marked tumor-resident clones.

Generated by immunoSEQ multiplex PCR, the TCRdb table keeps only in-frame clones and is missing some. The sample comprises more than 95,000 clones, 85% to 90% of which are singletons, and approximately 13% rests with the top ten. The CDR3 has 13 amino acids. V was clipped by 5 bases and J by 4 bases, with 11 bases between them. Germline V gene lookup returns CDR1 MNHNY and CDR2 SVGAGI (reference sequence). The count of this clone is one. Its cognate antigen is unknown. This receptor was taken from an adult with mismatch repair-deficient cancer. V is TRBV6-6 and J is TRBJ1-2; possibly TRBD1 for D (6 bases). The source was peripheral blood, collected 44 weeks after starting pembrolizumab. CDR3 nucleotide sequence: TGTGCCAGCAGTCCCAAGGGGGGCTATGGCTACACCTTC. Amino acid sequence: CASSPKGGYGYTF.